The sample holds one count of the clone carrying this TCR beta chain. Its antigen is not identified. Treatment indicated: oral pan-JAK inhibitor, 5-10 mg twice daily. Sequencing templates came from extracted RNA that was reverse transcribed into cDNA. Generated by immunoSEQ multiplex PCR, the TCRdb table keeps only in-frame clones and is missing some. The table includes some 42,000 clones, roughly 92% detected once. These data come from a study of CD8+ T cells in alopecia areata. Study overall: Scoring of treated patients' severity used the percentage of affected scalp area.

General observations from the study: Affected lesional scalp, above all in alopecia totalis/universalis, was more clonal than normal scalp.

The ends lost 5 bases at V and 3 bases at J; junction bases unmatched: 10. The germline CDR1 and CDR2 sequences are SGHRS and YFSETQ. This CDR3 comprises 15 residues. The sequence was obtained from a human donor with alopecia areata. The gene calls are TRBV5-1 and TRBJ2-7; 8 positions agree with TRBD1. The source material was CD8+ T cells sorted from blood, sampled at week 24, from a patient treated with tofacitinib. CDR3 sequence (DNA): TGCGCCAGCAGACCCGGACAGGGCTTATACTACGAGCAGTACTTC. Translating gives CASRPGQGLYYEQYF.